Following are 23 T cell receptor beta chains from one sample sequenced in a study of blood T cell repertoires in COVID-19. Produced via immunoSEQ multiplex PCR; TCRdb's table is partial and in-frame only. The sample lists 200,000 to 300,000 clones; around 83% were seen once. The sample was peripheral blood. The receptors were gathered from a man older than 75 with acute or convalescent COVID-19.

The chain links TRBV24-1 to TRBJ2-7; TRBD1 agrees at 9 bases. Germline-derived CDR1 and CDR2 are KGHDR and SFDVKD. The ends lost 9 bases at V and 4 bases at J; junction bases unmatched: 9. The CDR3 length is 14 residues. This chain's CDR3 is CATSAGTGPYEQYF. The CDR3 DNA sequence: TGTGCCACCTCAGCCGGGACAGGGCCGTACGAGCAGTACTTC.

V and J are TRBV9 and TRBJ2-2; D is possibly TRBD1 (7 bases). Germline CDR1 is SGDLS and CDR2 is YYNGEE. Deletions cut 4 bases from V and 4 bases from J, with 20 bases between. This CDR3 has 17 amino acids. The CDR3 region is CASSKGGDSRVTGELFF. The CDR3 DNA reads TGTGCCAGCAGCAAAGGAGGGGACAGCCGAGTCACCGGGGAGCTGTTTTTT.

The V and J genes are TRBV2 and TRBJ2-7, with 11 positions matching TRBD2. This CDR3 has 16 amino acids. The ends lost 4 bases at V and 1 base at J; junction bases unmatched: 6. CDR1 is SNHLY, CDR2 FYNNEI, per germline. The CDR3 reads CASSGASGGFSYEQYF. CDR3 DNA sequence: TGTGCCAGCAGTGGGGCTAGCGGGGGGTTTTCCTACGAGCAGTACTTC.

The V and J genes are TRBV2 and TRBJ2-1, with 10 bases identical to TRBD2. There are 14 residues in the CDR3. Germline CDR1 is SNHLY and CDR2 is FYNNEI. The V gene end was trimmed by 6 bases and the J gene end by 7 bases; junction bases not matched to a gene: 6. CDR3 amino acids: CASRRLAGLNEQFF. The CDR3, as DNA: TGTGCCAGCAGACGACTAGCGGGTTTGAATGAGCAGTTCTTC.

The rearrangement links TRBV5-1 to TRBJ1-6, with a possible D match to TRBD1 (5 bases). From germline, CDR1 is SGHRS and CDR2 YFSETQ. V dropped 0 bases and J dropped 8 bases, with 12 bases sitting between them. This CDR3 comprises 15 residues. CDR3: CASSLDQGNYSPLHF. The CDR3 DNA reads TGCGCCAGCAGCTTGGACCAGGGAAATTATTCACCCCTCCACTTT.

This chain links TRBV5-1 with TRBJ2-6, with D possibly being TRBD1 (5 bases). CDR1 SGHRS and CDR2 YFSETQ come from the germline V gene. This CDR3 has 19 amino acids. The V gene lost 1 base and the J gene lost 2 bases, with 19 bases spanning the gap. The CDR3 bases are TGCGCCAGCAGCTTGTGGAATCAGGGTTCGATCGCTGGGGCCAACGTCCTGACTTTC. Residues: CASSLWNQGSIAGANVLTF.

The chain couples TRBV30 to TRBJ2-3; 7 nucleotides agree with TRBD1. The V gene's germline CDR1 is GTSNPN and CDR2 SVGIG (reference sequence). This CDR3 region has 16 residues. V dropped 4 bases and J dropped 0; count of bases not matched to a gene: 10. This CDR3 reads CAWNRQGPTSTDTQYF. CDR3 in DNA: TGTGCCTGGAACCGACAGGGCCCTACTAGCACAGATACGCAGTATTTT. Based on the CDR3 plus reference TRBV30 and TRBJ2-3, the full variable domain is SQTIHQWPATLVQPVGSPLSLECTVEGTSNPNLYWYRQAAGRGLQLLFYSVGIGQISSEVPQNLSASRPQDRQFILSSKKLLLSDSGFYLCAWNRQGPTSTDTQYFGPGTRLTVL.

The rearrangement links TRBV5-1 to TRBJ2-5, with TRBD2 identical over 12 bases. CDR3 size: 16 residues. The J segment lost 5 bases and the V segment lost 2 bases, leaving 7 bases of the junction unmatched. Germline loops: CDR1 SGHRS, CDR2 YFSETQ. CDR3 DNA: TGCGCCAGCAGCTTTCAACTAGCGGGGGGACGGGAGACCCAGTACTTC. This encodes CASSFQLAGGRETQYF.

The rearrangement links TRBV5-4 to TRBJ2-3; 8 bases agree with TRBD2. The CDR3 loop spans 17 amino acids. Germline CDR1 and CDR2: SGHNT and YYREEE (reference sequence). V shed 5 bases, J shed 3 bases, and the junction held 14 bases outside the gene matches. The CDR3 region has the DNA TGTGCCAGCAGTCTCACTCAGGCGGGGGGCGCAACAGATACGCAGTATTTT. Protein sequence: CASSLTQAGGATDTQYF.

The chain employs TRBV4-1 and TRBJ1-5, with D possibly TRBD1 on 6 matching bases. Trimming removed 1 base at V and 4 bases at J, with 11 bases between. The CDR3 is 15 residues long. From germline, CDR1 is MGHRA and CDR2 YSYEKL. CDR3 residues: CASSQVGTPNQPQHF. The DNA for the CDR3 is TGCGCCAGCAGCCAAGTCGGGACACCTAATCAGCCCCAGCATTTT.

This sequence joins TRBV6-2 or TRBV6-3 and TRBJ2-7, with 9 bases fitting TRBD2. The V and J ends lost 4 bases and 7 bases, in that order; junction bases with no gene match: 8. The V gene's germline CDR1 is MNHEY and CDR2 SVGEGT. CDR3 size: 14 residues. The CDR3 protein is CASSWAGGPWEQYF. The CDR3 DNA reads TGTGCCAGCAGTTGGGCGGGAGGGCCGTGGGAGCAGTACTTC.

The chain recombines TRBV3-1 (or the pseudogene TRBV3-2) with TRBJ2-2, with D possibly matching TRBD2 (5 bases). CDR3 length: 14 residues. The germline V gene has CDR1 LGHDT and CDR2 YNNKEL (reference sequence). Trimming shortened V by 4 bases and J by 7 bases, and 13 bases separated the two germline ends. Here the CDR3 DNA reads TGTGCCAGCAGCCGAGGGCAAGGTAACGGGGAGCTGTTTTTT. Protein: CASSRGQGNGELFF.

V is TRBV3-1 (or the pseudogene TRBV3-2) and J is TRBJ1-1; possible D gene TRBD1, 6 bases. V lost 9 bases to trimming and J lost 7 bases, with 15 bases between them. Germline V gene data show CDR1 as LGHDT and CDR2 as YNNKEL (reference sequence). The CDR3 runs to 12 residues. CDR3 nucleotides: TGTGCCAGTTGGGCGGGGGCCGGTGAAGCTTTCTTT. It specifies CASWAGAGEAFF.

The chain employs TRBV5-5 and TRBJ2-7; weak D call: TRBD1 (5 bases). The CDR3 extends over 15 amino acids. V was cut by 3 bases and J by 4 bases, with 17 bases left in between. Germline V CDR1 and CDR2: SGHKS, YYEKEE (reference sequence). In nucleotides, the CDR3 is TGTGCCAGCAGCTCGCAGATAGGGGCTGGGTACGAGCAGTACTTC. This codes for CASSSQIGAGYEQYF.

Worth noting for this clone: The sample holds other DNA sequences that translate to the same CDR3. The rearrangement links TRBV18 to TRBJ2-7; no clear D. The germline gives CDR1 KGHSH, CDR2 LQKENI. The CDR3 is 13 amino acids. Trimming left V 2 bases short and J 3 bases short, with 8 bases between. The CDR3: CASSPTQNYEQYF. In DNA, the CDR3 is TGTGCCAGCTCACCAACACAGAACTACGAGCAGTACTTC.

V and J are TRBV27 and TRBJ1-4; D is perhaps TRBD1 (6 bases). V was shortened by 5 bases and J by 6 bases, with 10 bases between the two germline ends. The length of the CDR3 is 13 residues. Germline CDR1 is MNHEY and CDR2 is SMNVEV (reference sequence). DNA of the CDR3: TGTGCCAGCAGTCTCCCAGGGGATGAAAAACTGTTTTTT. Translating gives CASSLPGDEKLFF. The full variable domain, rest sourced from reference TRBV27 and TRBJ1-4, is EAQVTQNPRYLITVTGKKLTVTCSQNMNHEYMSWYRQDPGLGLRQIYYSMNVEVTDKGDVPEGYKVSRKEKRNFPLILESPSPNQTSLYFCASSLPGDEKLFFGSGTQLSVL.

The V gene is TRBV5-1, the J gene TRBJ1-6, with 9 nucleotides matching TRBD1. Germline V gene lookup returns CDR1 SGHRS and CDR2 YFSETQ. The V gene end was trimmed by 4 bases and the J gene end by 10 bases; junction bases not matched to a gene: 9. The CDR3 runs 15 residues. As DNA, the CDR3 is TGCGCCAGCAGCGAAGGGACAGGGAGGGTCTCACCCCTCCACTTT. It translates to CASSEGTGRVSPLHF.

J is TRBJ1-5 and V is TRBV12-3 or TRBV12-4; possible D gene TRBD1, 5 bases. The CDR3 totals 12 residues. Trimming stripped 8 bases from V and 4 bases from J, with 9 bases between. The CDR3 nucleotides read TGTGCCAGCGGTCCAGGGAATCAGCCCCAGCATTTT. Translating it yields CASGPGNQPQHF.

This clone was observed a single time. The chain carries TRBV28 and TRBJ2-1; 15 nucleotides agree with TRBD2. CDR1 MDHEN and CDR2 SYDVKM come from the germline V gene. V lost 10 bases, J lost 6 bases, and 10 bases stayed unmatched. This CDR3 is built from 16 residues. The CDR3 loop is CATAPGLAGGFNEQFF. CDR3 nucleotides: TGTGCCACAGCCCCGGGACTAGCGGGGGGTTTCAATGAGCAGTTCTTC.

This clone was picked up a small number of times. This chain joins TRBV24-1 and TRBJ2-1; perhaps TRBD1 as D (6 bases). This CDR3 comprises 15 residues. With 2 bases removed from V and 4 bases from J, the gap between germline ends came to 11 bases. Germline V gene sequence: CDR1 KGHDR, CDR2 SFDVKD. In nucleotides, the CDR3 is TGTGCCACCAGTGATTCCCGACAGGCTTACAATGAGCAGTTCTTC. Amino acids: CATSDSRQAYNEQFF.

V usage is TRBV6-6 and J usage is TRBJ2-5, with 11 bases lining up with TRBD1. Trimming cost V 7 bases and J 5 bases; bases outside gene matches: 9. CDR1 and CDR2 (germline): MNHNY, SVGAGI (reference sequence). The CDR3 loop spans 15 amino acids. The CDR3 bases are TGTGCCAGCACCCGGGGGGACAGGGGGTTGGAGACCCAGTACTTC. This encodes CASTRGDRGLETQYF.

The chain carries TRBV5-1 and TRBJ2-3; 10 nucleotides align to TRBD2. The V gene end was trimmed by 4 bases and the J gene end by 3 bases; junction bases not matched to a gene: 11. This CDR3 has 17 amino acids. Looked up from germline, CDR1 is SGHRS and CDR2 is YFSETQ. CDR3 sequence: CASSPLLAGALTDTQYF. CDR3 DNA sequence: TGCGCCAGCAGCCCATTGCTAGCGGGGGCCTTAACAGATACGCAGTATTTT.

This chain uses TRBV30 with TRBJ2-7, with D possibly TRBD1 on 5 matching bases. Between the trimmed V and J ends, which lost 2 bases and 7 bases, there was a span of 15 bases. This CDR3 is built from 13 residues. Germline lookup yields CDR1 GTSNPN and CDR2 SVGIG (reference sequence). For the CDR3, the DNA is TGTGCCTGGAGTCCAGGGTCGAAGGAAGAGCAGTACTTC. Protein product: CAWSPGSKEEQYF.